The 19 T cell receptor beta chains in this list originate from one sample, sequenced in a study of shared clonotypes between healthy human individuals. Clones were read by immunoSEQ multiplex PCR, and TCRdb kept only the in-frame ones, dropping some. Of under 150,000 clones detected, about 67% appear once; the ten largest clones hold about 22%. The sample was memory CD8+ T cells sorted from blood. Noted subset: CD45RO+ cells pooled with CCR7-negative TemRA cells. The receptors were gathered from a woman aged 25 to 39 in good health.

The J gene is TRBJ2-7, the V gene TRBV30, with a possible D match to TRBD1 (6 bases). Looked up from germline, CDR1 is GTSNPN and CDR2 is SVGIG (reference sequence). V lost 5 bases to trimming and J lost 4 bases, with 18 bases between them. The CDR3 contains 14 residues. The CDR3: CAWARARGAYEQYF. The CDR3 DNA follows: TGTGCCTGGGCACGCGCCAGGGGCGCTTACGAGCAGTACTTC.

This clone was recorded many times. The chain has TRBV4-1 and TRBJ2-7; 9 positions agree with TRBD1. With 4 bases clipped from V and 3 bases from J, the junction kept 7 bases outside the gene matches. The CDR3 runs to 15 residues. Looked up from germline, CDR1 is MGHRA and CDR2 is YSYEKL. Written as DNA, the CDR3 is TGCGCCAGCAGCCTTATAGGGACAGGGAACTACGAGCAGTACTTC. This encodes CASSLIGTGNYEQYF.

The chain employs TRBV28 and TRBJ1-5; D possibly corresponds to TRBD1 (5 bases). CDR3 length equals 18 residues. V gave up 5 bases and J gave up 1 base, with 21 bases separating them. The germline CDR1 and CDR2 sequences are MDHEN and SYDVKM. The CDR3 loop is CASSRTLLPMPSNQPQHF. CDR3 in DNA: TGTGCCAGCAGTAGGACACTCTTACCCATGCCGAGCAATCAGCCCCAGCATTTT. The variable domain in full, completed from reference TRBV28 and TRBJ1-5, reads DVKVTQSSRYLVKRTGEKVFLECVQDMDHENMFWYRQDPGLGLRLIYFSYDVKMKEKGDIPEGYSVSREKKERFSLILESASTNQTSMYLCASSRTLLPMPSNQPQHFGDGTRLSIL.

This clone appeared a few times. This chain joins TRBV9 and TRBJ2-1; the D gene is possibly TRBD2 (6 bases). The CDR3 runs to 15 residues. The germline V gene encodes CDR1 SGDLS and CDR2 YYNGEE. Trimming took off 1 base at V and 7 bases at J, with 15 bases between the two ends. The CDR3 region is CASSVSWGVTNEQFF. The CDR3 DNA reads as TGTGCCAGCAGCGTAAGTTGGGGGGTGACTAATGAGCAGTTCTTC. The full variable domain, completed using reference TRBV9 and TRBJ2-1, is DSGVTQTPKHLITATGQRVTLRCSPRSGDLSVYWYQQSLDQGLQFLIQYYNGEERAKGNILERFSAQQFPDLHSELNLSSLELGDSALYFCASSVSWGVTNEQFFGPGTRLTVL.

This chain joins TRBV11-2 and TRBJ1-1; maybe TRBD1 (5 bases). In germline, CDR1 is SGHAT, CDR2 FQNNGV. V was cut by 4 bases and J by 11 bases, with 14 bases left in between. This CDR3 has 12 residues. The CDR3 sequence is CASSSLGVRAFF. CDR3 sequence (DNA): TGTGCCAGCAGCTCCTTAGGGGTCCGGGCTTTCTTT.

This clone has only one observation. V and J are TRBV2 and TRBJ2-4; TRBD2 matches at 8 bases. Germline V CDR1 and CDR2: SNHLY, FYNNEI. The CDR3 has 17 amino acids. The junction had 11 bases not matched to a gene; V was cut back by 7 bases and J by 0 bases. The chain's CDR3 is CASKSGGLQIAKNIQYF. The CDR3 region has the DNA TGTGCCAGCAAAAGCGGGGGCCTTCAAATAGCCAAAAACATTCAGTACTTC. The full variable domain, rest sourced from reference TRBV2 and TRBJ2-4, is EPEVTQTPSHQVTQMGQEVILRCVPISNHLYFYWYRQILGQKVEFLVSFYNNEISEKSEIFDDQFSVERPDGSNFTLKIRSTKLEDSAMYFCASKSGGLQIAKNIQYFGAGTRLSVL.

V is TRBV28 and J is TRBJ2-5; TRBD2 might be the D (5 bases). The better agreement between TRBJ2-7 and the DNA end casts doubt on the J call. CDR3 length: 15 residues. Germline CDR1 is MDHEN and CDR2 is SYDVKM. CDR3 coding DNA: TGTGCCAGCAGTTCCTCCGGGAAAGCGGACCACGAGCAGTACTTC. It encodes CASSSSGKADHEQYF.

This chain joins TRBV5-4 and TRBJ2-1, with a weak D call TRBD1 (6 bases). There are 13 residues in the CDR3. V was pared by 4 bases and J by 6 bases, with 11 bases between. Looked up from germline, CDR1 is SGHNT and CDR2 is YYREEE (reference sequence). For the CDR3, the DNA is TGTGCCAGCAGCGAGGGACATTTCAATGAGCAGTTCTTC. It is translated as CASSEGHFNEQFF.

The chain recombines TRBV7-2 with TRBJ2-1; D not resolved. With 1 base removed from V and 5 bases from J, the gap between germline ends came to 6 bases. This CDR3 is 13 amino acids long. The germline V gene encodes CDR1 SGHTA and CDR2 FQGNSA. CDR3 region: CASSLGRNNEQFF. CDR3 coding DNA: TGTGCCAGCAGCTTAGGTCGTAACAATGAGCAGTTCTTC.

The table lists this clone with many counts. The chain is built from TRBV6-6 and TRBJ2-1, with no clear D. This CDR3 has 13 amino acids. Germline V CDR1 and CDR2: MNHNY, SVGAGI (reference sequence). Deletions cut 5 bases from V and 8 bases from J, with 13 bases between. CDR3: CASSALLRDEQFF. In DNA form, the CDR3 reads TGTGCCAGCAGTGCCCTACTAAGGGATGAGCAGTTCTTC.

Ten or more counts support this clone. The CDR3 DNA reads as TGTGCCAGCAGTTTAGATGGGACAGGGGGCGGTCAGCCCCAGCATTTT. This encodes CASSLDGTGGGQPQHF. V gene TRBV27 combines with J gene TRBJ1-5; TRBD1 matches 12 bases. In germline, CDR1 is MNHEY, CDR2 SMNVEV (reference sequence). The length of the CDR3 is 16 residues. After removal of 2 bases from V and 6 bases from J, the junction contained 5 bases not matched to a gene.

In this sample, this clone turned up once. This sequence joins TRBV4-1 and TRBJ2-7, with no clear D. The CDR3 has 12 amino acids. Germline lookup yields CDR1 MGHRA and CDR2 YSYEKL. V was pared by 4 bases and J by 3 bases, with 7 bases between. The CDR3 DNA is TGCGCCAGCAGCCTGGATGGCTACGAGCAGTACTTC. This encodes CASSLDGYEQYF.

Remarks on this clone: A read error likely explains this, since a far larger clone differs by one base. The chain combines TRBV4-2 with TRBJ2-7, with 7 bases lining up with TRBD2. The CDR3 spans 15 residues. From germline, CDR1 is LGHNA and CDR2 YNFKEQ. CDR3 sequence: CASSQDLAEAYEQHF. The CDR3 nucleotides are TGTGCCAGCAGCCAAGATCTAGCGGAAGCCTACGAGCAGCACTTC.

This clone was seen once. The chain uses TRBV5-1 and TRBJ2-1; 9 nucleotides align to TRBD1. Looked up from germline, CDR1 is SGHRS and CDR2 is YFSETQ. V trimming: 5 bases; J trimming: 4 bases; junction bases outside the gene matches: 4. The length of the CDR3 is 14 residues. The CDR3 DNA reads TGCGCCAGCAGATTTGACAGGGGGTACAATGAGCAGTTCTTC. Amino acids: CASRFDRGYNEQFF. Together with reference TRBV5-1 and TRBJ2-1, the CDR3 gives the full variable domain: KAGVTQTPRYLIKTRGQQVTLSCSPISGHRSVSWYQQTPGQGLQFLFEYFSETQRNKGNFPGRFSGRQFSNSRSEMNVSTLELGDSALYLCASRFDRGYNEQFFGPGTRLTVL.

This chain uses TRBV2 with TRBJ2-5, with TRBD2 matching over 12 bases. The CDR3 runs 14 residues. The J segment lost 7 bases and the V segment lost 3 bases, leaving 3 bases of the junction unmatched. Germline values: CDR1 SNHLY, CDR2 FYNNEI. CDR3 amino acids: CASSDILAGGTQYF. CDR3 sequence (DNA): TGTGCCAGCAGTGATATACTAGCGGGAGGGACCCAGTACTTC.

This clone has more than one count but fewer than ten. The J gene is TRBJ2-1, the V gene TRBV10-3; 8 nucleotides agree with TRBD1. The V and J ends lost 3 bases and 5 bases, in that order; junction bases with no gene match: 9. The CDR3 contains 16 residues. The germline V gene encodes CDR1 ENHRY and CDR2 SYGVKD. The CDR3 region has the DNA TGTGCCATCAGTGAAACAGGGGGAAGTATTGACAATGAGCAGTTCTTC. Translation gives CAISETGGSIDNEQFF.

The chain recombines TRBV9 with TRBJ2-3; 12 nucleotides agree with TRBD2. The junction had 5 bases not matched to a gene; V was cut back by 3 bases and J by 3 bases. This CDR3 has 16 amino acids. The germline CDR1 and CDR2 sequences are SGDLS and YYNGEE. CDR3 coding DNA: TGTGCCAGCAGCGCGCTAGCGGGAGGGCCAACAGATACGCAGTATTTT. This codes for CASSALAGGPTDTQYF.

This clone was seen a handful of times. The rearrangement links TRBV4-1 to TRBJ2-7; D gene uncertain. This CDR3 is 14 amino acids long. The ends were cut back, 0 bases at V and 3 bases at J, with 9 bases in the middle. From germline, CDR1 is MGHRA and CDR2 YSYEKL. CDR3 in amino acids: CASSQDTEIYEQYF. CDR3 in DNA: TGCGCCAGCAGCCAAGATACGGAAATCTACGAGCAGTACTTC.

This clone was seen more than once but under ten times. The chain is built from TRBV7-9 and TRBJ2-7; no reliable D call. This CDR3 is 12 amino acids long. Trimming took 1 base from V and 2 from J, leaving 3 bases between them. Looked up from germline, CDR1 is SEHNR and CDR2 is FQNEAQ (reference sequence). CDR3 sequence: CASSLVTYEQYF. DNA for the CDR3: TGTGCCAGCAGCTTAGTCACCTACGAGCAGTACTTC.